These 32 T cell receptor beta chains came from one sample sequenced in a study of shared clonotypes between healthy human individuals. Profiled with immunoSEQ multiplex PCR; TCRdb holds only in-frame clones, not every one. The sample has millions of clones, approximately 95% seen once. Source material: naive CD4+ T cells from PBMCs. This sample's subset: CD45RA+ positively selected. These receptors all come from a man younger than 35 in good health. Some clones in this sample may be carry-over from other donors' samples.

The chain has TRBV9 and TRBJ1-5; D gene ambiguous. Per germline, CDR1 SGDLS and CDR2 YYNGEE. There are 15 residues in the CDR3. Trimming removed 2 bases from V and 1 base from J, with 10 bases in between. This chain's CDR3 is CASSVDARSNQPQHF. The CDR3 DNA is TGTGCCAGCAGCGTGGACGCCAGGAGCAATCAGCCCCAGCATTTT. The full variable domain, completed using reference TRBV9 and TRBJ1-5, is DSGVTQTPKHLITATGQRVTLRCSPRSGDLSVYWYQQSLDQGLQFLIQYYNGEERAKGNILERFSAQQFPDLHSELNLSSLELGDSALYFCASSVDARSNQPQHFGDGTRLSIL.

The rearrangement links TRBV9 to TRBJ1-4; D not certain. Per the germline V gene, CDR1 is SGDLS and CDR2 is YYNGEE. This CDR3 has 13 residues. Trimming pared 1 base from V and 4 bases from J, leaving 5 bases between. CDR3 sequence: CASSVTVNEKLFF. The CDR3 bases are TGTGCCAGCAGCGTAACGGTTAATGAAAAACTGTTTTTT.

V and J are TRBV7-9 and TRBJ2-1, with 16 positions matching TRBD2. The V and J ends lost 1 base and 10 bases, in that order; junction bases with no gene match: 13. The CDR3 runs 19 residues. Germline CDR1 and CDR2: SEHNR and FQNEAQ (reference sequence). The CDR3 spells CASSLDGTSGRASVTEQFF. DNA for the CDR3: TGTGCCAGCAGCTTAGACGGGACTAGCGGGAGGGCCTCGGTGACCGAGCAGTTCTTC.

The CDR3 coding sequence is TGTGCCAGCAGCTTCTACAGGACCGTCCGTTCGGGCTACACCTTC. Protein sequence: CASSFYRTVRSGYTF. The chain combines TRBV7-9 with TRBJ1-2; D might be TRBD1 (5 bases). V was clipped by 3 bases and J by 8 bases, with 19 bases between them. The CDR3 covers 15 residues. Germline lookup yields CDR1 SEHNR and CDR2 FQNEAQ (reference sequence).

This chain links TRBV28 with TRBJ1-2, with TRBD1 identical over 10 bases. The CDR3 is made up of 14 amino acids. Germline CDR1 is MDHEN and CDR2 is SYDVKM. The trim removed 6 bases at V and 5 bases at J, leaving 6 bases unmatched. CDR3 loop: CASRGQGWSYGYTF. CDR3 sequence (DNA): TGTGCCAGCAGGGGACAGGGGTGGTCATATGGCTACACCTTC.

CDR3 in DNA: TGTGCCAGCAGCTTTCGGTTTCAGGAAAATGAAAAACTGTTTTTT. Protein: CASSFRFQENEKLFF. The rearrangement links TRBV7-8 to TRBJ1-4; D not resolved. Germline values: CDR1 SGHVS, CDR2 FQNEAQ. V lost 3 bases to trimming and J lost 5 bases, with 13 bases between them. The CDR3 consists of 15 residues.

The gene calls are TRBV7-9 and TRBJ2-1; D is uncertain. The ends were cut back, 5 bases at V and 6 bases at J, with 8 bases in the middle. The CDR3 is 12 residues long. Per the germline V gene, CDR1 is SEHNR and CDR2 is FQNEAQ (reference sequence). The CDR3 nucleotides read TGTGCCAGCAGCCCCTACGCCAATGAGCAGTTCTTC. Amino acids: CASSPYANEQFF.

The rearrangement links TRBV4-2 to TRBJ2-2; 14 bases are shared with TRBD2. The germline gives CDR1 LGHNA, CDR2 YNFKEQ. With V trimmed by 2 bases and J by 5 bases, 10 bases remained unmatched. The CDR3 spans 19 residues. This chain's CDR3 is CASSQNPLGTSGRTGELFF. CDR3 bases: TGTGCCAGCAGCCAAAACCCACTGGGGACTAGCGGGAGAACCGGGGAGCTGTTTTTT.

The chain couples TRBV5-1 to TRBJ1-1; D gene uncertain. This CDR3 spans 17 amino acids. Trimming shortened V by 0 bases and J by 0 bases, and 15 bases separated the two germline ends. The germline V gene has CDR1 SGHRS and CDR2 YFSETQ. DNA for the CDR3: TGCGCCAGCAGCTTGGCCATCTCAGTTGAAATGAACACTGAAGCTTTCTTT. Protein sequence: CASSLAISVEMNTEAFF.

The V and J genes are TRBV7-9 and TRBJ2-5; TRBD1 matches at 11 bases. The CDR3 length is 18 residues. CDR1 and CDR2 (germline): SEHNR, FQNEAQ (reference sequence). The V and J ends lost 1 base and 6 bases, in that order; junction bases with no gene match: 13. This CDR3 reads CASSLESLGTGGLKTQYF. The CDR3 DNA sequence: TGTGCCAGCAGCTTAGAATCGTTGGGGACAGGGGGTTTGAAGACCCAGTACTTC.

The chain couples TRBV27 to TRBJ1-2; 9 bases are a match to TRBD1. CDR1 is MNHEY and CDR2 is SMNVEV in the germline V gene (reference sequence). The length of the CDR3 is 15 residues. Trimming removed 6 bases from V and 0 bases from J; junction bases left unmatched: 5. The CDR3 region is CASRGTGWSNYGYTF. The CDR3 bases are TGTGCCAGCAGGGGGACAGGGTGGTCTAACTATGGCTACACCTTC.

Remarks on this clone: The sample carries other DNA sequences with the same CDR3. V usage is TRBV19 and J usage is TRBJ1-3, with TRBD1 as a possible D gene (5 bases). Looked up from germline, CDR1 is LNHDA and CDR2 is SQIVND (reference sequence). V was trimmed by 9 bases and J by 0 bases, leaving 6 bases between them. The CDR3 is 12 amino acids. This CDR3 is CASGASGNTIYF. The CDR3 bases are TGTGCCAGCGGGGCCTCTGGAAACACCATATATTTT.

J is TRBJ1-3 and V is TRBV7-7; D is ambiguous. The germline gives CDR1 SSHAT, CDR2 FNYEAQ (reference sequence). Trimming pared 2 bases from V and 11 bases from J, leaving 13 bases between. This CDR3 is built from 13 residues. The CDR3 spells CASSLSSGFPIYF. CDR3 nucleotide sequence: TGTGCCAGCAGCTTAAGCAGCGGATTTCCCATATATTTT.

In DNA, the CDR3 is TGTGCCCGCTCATATAGCGGTGACAATGAGCAGTTCTTC. Protein sequence: CARSYSGDNEQFF. The genes are TRBV30 and TRBJ2-1; D may be TRBD2 (6 bases). The CDR3 covers 13 residues. V lost 8 bases to trimming and J lost 5 bases, with 16 bases between them. The germline V gene has CDR1 GTSNPN and CDR2 SVGIG (reference sequence).

V and J are TRBV7-2 and TRBJ1-1; D may be TRBD1 (5 bases). The germline gives CDR1 SGHTA, CDR2 FQGNSA. CDR3 length: 15 amino acids. With 0 bases removed from V and 11 bases from J, the gap between germline ends came to 19 bases. The CDR3 coding sequence is TGTGCCAGCAGCTTAGCCTATGGGGGTAGTGTTACGGCTTTCTTT. Translated, it gives CASSLAYGGSVTAFF.

This clone has only a few counts. Other DNA sequences from this sample encode an identical CDR3 as well. The CDR3 is CASSWGGNTEAFF. In DNA form, the CDR3 reads TGCGCCAGCAGCTGGGGCGGAAACACTGAAGCTTTCTTT. The chain combines TRBV5-1 with TRBJ1-1; tentatively, D is TRBD1 (5 bases). V gave up 3 bases and J gave up 2 bases, with 8 bases separating them. The CDR3 covers 13 residues. CDR1 SGHRS and CDR2 YFSETQ come from the germline V gene.

This chain connects TRBV9 to TRBJ2-2; TRBD1 agrees at 7 bases. Trimming cost V 0 bases and J 4 bases; bases outside gene matches: 6. Germline values: CDR1 SGDLS, CDR2 YYNGEE. This CDR3 region has 16 residues. The chain's CDR3 is CASSVAKAGGTGELFF. The CDR3, as DNA: TGTGCCAGCAGCGTAGCTAAGGCAGGGGGCACCGGGGAGCTGTTTTTT.

CDR3 nucleotides: TGTGCCAGCAGCGTACCGGGCCGCACGGCCCAACCGGGGACCCAGTACTTC. Its translation: CASSVPGRTAQPGTQYF. The chain is built from TRBV7-9 and TRBJ2-5, with D unclear. Trimming removed 5 bases from V and 7 bases from J, with 26 bases in between. Germline V gene sequence: CDR1 SEHNR, CDR2 FQNEAQ (reference sequence). The CDR3 totals 17 residues.

This rearrangement joins TRBV2 to TRBJ1-4; possible D gene TRBD1, 5 bases. Germline-derived CDR1 and CDR2 are SNHLY and FYNNEI. Trimming cost V 8 bases and J 3 bases, with 10 bases left between them. The CDR3 runs to 13 residues. The CDR3 protein is CASGDASNEKLFF. CDR3 DNA sequence: TGTGCCAGCGGGGACGCCTCTAATGAAAAACTGTTTTTT.

Regarding this clone: The same CDR3 arises from other DNA sequences in this sample as well. The CDR3 region has the DNA TGTGCCAGCTCACCCGGGACTAGCGGGAGCTACAATGAGCAGTTCTTC. This gives the protein CASSPGTSGSYNEQFF. This chain uses TRBV18 with TRBJ2-1, with 14 bases lining up with TRBD2. CDR3 size: 16 residues. The germline V gene encodes CDR1 KGHSH and CDR2 LQKENI. V shed 3 bases and J 3 bases; nucleotides not matched to a gene: 1.

This chain links TRBV23-1 with TRBJ1-2; D not resolved. TRBV23-1 belongs to the ORF category, with a function that is uncertain. V was trimmed by 6 bases and J by 5 bases, leaving 22 bases between them. This CDR3 has 16 amino acids. DNA of the CDR3: TGCGCCAGCAGCCCCTTTTTTTGGCGGTTCGGGTATGGCTACACCTTC. Amino acid sequence: CASSPFFWRFGYGYTF.

This clone has a single count. The chain links TRBV28 to TRBJ2-2; TRBD1 aligns across 7 bases. The CDR3 has 18 amino acids. V was clipped by 6 bases and J by 0 bases; unmatched bases: 13. Germline V CDR1 and CDR2: MDHEN, SYDVKM. CDR3 bases: TGTGCCAGCAGCCCCCCTCAACAGGGGATTTCGAACACCGGGGAGCTGTTTTTT. Its protein product is CASSPPQQGISNTGELFF.

The J gene is TRBJ1-1, the V gene TRBV5-1; the D is unclear. Per the germline V gene, CDR1 is SGHRS and CDR2 is YFSETQ. Trimming pared 0 bases from V and 1 base from J, leaving 10 bases between. The CDR3 consists of 15 residues. CDR3 residues: CASSLEGIRNTEAFF. As DNA, the CDR3 is TGCGCCAGCAGCTTGGAAGGGATCCGGAACACTGAAGCTTTCTTT.

With respect to this clone: Other DNA sequences of this sample code for an identical CDR3. The V call is TRBV18, the J call TRBJ2-6, with D possibly being TRBD1 or TRBD2 (5 bases each). V lost 0 bases and J lost 0, with 12 bases in between. Germline CDR1 KGHSH, CDR2 LQKENI. The CDR3 spans 18 residues. Here the CDR3 DNA reads TGTGCCAGCTCACCACCGGGGCAAGGGAGCTCTGGGGCCAACGTCCTGACTTTC. It encodes CASSPPGQGSSGANVLTF.

The chain has TRBV28 and TRBJ2-1; unclear D gene. The CDR3 consists of 13 residues. The germline V and J ends were trimmed by 4 bases and 7 bases, with 11 bases remaining between them. The V gene's germline CDR1 is MDHEN and CDR2 SYDVKM. This CDR3 reads CASSSPPVNEQFF. The DNA of the CDR3 is TGTGCCAGCAGTTCGCCCCCCGTTAATGAGCAGTTCTTC.

The gene calls are TRBV5-1 and TRBJ1-1; 8 nucleotides line up with TRBD1. CDR3 length: 19 residues. Losses at the gene ends were 4 bases for V and 0 bases for J; bases not matched to a gene: 17. Germline V gene lookup returns CDR1 SGHRS and CDR2 YFSETQ. The CDR3 region is CASSALPQGEGFVNTEAFF. CDR3 coding DNA: TGCGCCAGCAGCGCCCTGCCACAGGGGGAGGGTTTCGTGAACACTGAAGCTTTCTTT.

V is TRBV7-2 and J is TRBJ2-7, with D uncertain. Trimming took 7 bases from V and 2 from J, leaving 15 bases between them. This CDR3 has 14 amino acids. Germline CDR1 reads SGHTA; CDR2 reads FQGNSA. The CDR3 region has the DNA TGTGCCAGCACCGATCCCGGACCTACCTACGAGCAGTACTTC. Its translation is CASTDPGPTYEQYF.

The chain is built from TRBV28 and TRBJ1-3, with D uncertain. Trimming stripped 6 bases from V and 7 bases from J, with 22 bases between. The CDR3 contains 16 residues. Germline CDR1 and CDR2: MDHEN and SYDVKM. The CDR3 spells CASRLLTGKGQNTIYF. The CDR3 DNA reads as TGTGCCAGCAGACTTCTTACCGGGAAGGGCCAGAACACCATATATTTT.

The V call is TRBV2, the J call TRBJ1-2, with TRBD1 matching over 8 bases. CDR1 is SNHLY and CDR2 is FYNNEI in the germline V gene. The V segment lost 9 bases and the J segment 3 bases; nucleotides outside the gene matches: 3. There are 12 residues in the CDR3. This CDR3 reads CARQGDHYGYTF. DNA of the CDR3: TGTGCCAGACAGGGGGATCACTATGGCTACACCTTC. The whole variable domain, remainder taken from reference TRBV2 and TRBJ1-2, is EPEVTQTPSHQVTQMGQEVILRCVPISNHLYFYWYRQILGQKVEFLVSFYNNEISEKSEIFDDQFSVERPDGSNFTLKIRSTKLEDSAMYFCARQGDHYGYTFGSGTRLTVV.

The V and J genes are TRBV5-1 and TRBJ2-3; D remains ambiguous. V dropped 2 bases and J dropped 3 bases, with 10 bases sitting between them. There are 14 residues in the CDR3. Per the germline V gene, CDR1 is SGHRS and CDR2 is YFSETQ. CDR3 residues: CASSFGPQTDTQYF. CDR3 nucleotide sequence: TGCGCCAGCAGCTTCGGTCCCCAGACAGATACGCAGTATTTT. Full variable domain (outside the CDR3, taken from reference TRBV5-1 and TRBJ2-3): KAGVTQTPRYLIKTRGQQVTLSCSPISGHRSVSWYQQTPGQGLQFLFEYFSETQRNKGNFPGRFSGRQFSNSRSEMNVSTLELGDSALYLCASSFGPQTDTQYFGPGTRLTVL.

V and J are TRBV5-1 and TRBJ2-6; D uncertain. Per germline, CDR1 SGHRS and CDR2 YFSETQ. The CDR3 is 20 residues long. V lost 9 bases to trimming and J lost 1 base, with 29 bases between them. The CDR3 region has the DNA TGCGCCACCGCACCAAAACAATTGACGCGCCTCCTTTCTGGGGCCAACGTCCTGACTTTC. This codes for CATAPKQLTRLLSGANVLTF.

In its sample, this clone was seen once. In DNA form, the CDR3 reads TGTGCCAGCAGCTTAAGAGGGGTTACCGGGGAGCTGTTTTTT. Its translation: CASSLRGVTGELFF. The chain employs TRBV5-5 and TRBJ2-2; perhaps D is TRBD1 or TRBD2 (5 bases each). Germline loops: CDR1 SGHKS, CDR2 YYEKEE (reference sequence). V was shortened by 2 bases and J by 5 bases, with 10 bases between the two germline ends. The CDR3 extends over 14 amino acids.